This T cell receptor (beta chain) was sequenced for a study of lung T cells in sarcoidosis with Löfgren's syndrome. Study background: Löfgren's syndrome patients were the main repertoire analysis focus.

The V end lost 3 bases, the J end lost 2 bases, and 14 bases lay between the germline ends. The CDR3 is made up of 15 amino acids. The V gene's germline CDR1 is LNHDA and CDR2 SQIVND (reference sequence). TCRdb re-derived calls from the reads in MiXCR, one entry per CDR3 protein. This repertoire shows 15,000 to 25,000 distinct CDR3 sequences, roughly 22% found once; its top ten account for roughly 4%. The chain couples TRBV19 to TRBJ2-7; a possible D gene is TRBD1 (5 bases). The sequencing input was CD4+ T cells from PBMCs. The sequence was collected from a human donor with sarcoidosis (Löfgren's syndrome or another form), or a control subject (not recorded which). The CDR3 protein is CASSIGQGNTYEQYF. CDR3 coding DNA: TGTGCCAGTAGTATCGGCCAGGGCAATACCTACGAGCAGTACTTC.